Listed here is a single TCR beta chain. Its specificity is unknown. The time point is: week 35, safety follow-up. Every single dose of the vaccine, 300 ug of mutant IDH1 20-mer peptide, came with topical imiquimod. This record belongs to a study of a mutant IDH1 vaccine in newly diagnosed glioma. About the study: The start of vaccination came 4-6 weeks after radiotherapy alone, or with temozolomide cycles. Findings of the study overall: Apparently, pseudoprogression bore no relation to changes among the top peripheral T cell clonotypes.

This CDR3 is 14 amino acids long. Germline V gives CDR1 MNHEY, CDR2 SMNVEV (reference sequence). V was pared by 6 bases and J by 9 bases, with 6 bases of the junction left unmatched. Data came from immunoSEQ multiplex PCR; TCRdb stores just in-frame clones and leaves some out. The table lists about 58,000 clones, 75% to 85% of them singletons, with roughly 5% in the top ten. The V and J genes are TRBV27 and TRBJ1-6, with TRBD1 matching over 9 bases. The sample was PBMCs, taken from a glioma patient whose treatment included an IDH1 peptide vaccine. This TCR was sampled from a man between 40 and 49 years old with glioma. The CDR3 DNA sequence: TGTGCCAGCAGCCCGGGACAGGGTTTTTCACCCCTCCACTTT. It is translated as CASSPGQGFSPLHF.